Listed below are T cell receptor beta chains from one sample, sequenced in a study of pediatric ulcerative colitis. The repertoire was sequenced with immunoSEQ multiplex PCR; TCRdb's copy has only in-frame clones and lacks some. This table has 55,000 to 75,000 clones, 86% appearing once. Sequencing used blood. The receptors stem from a boy aged 10-17 years with severe ulcerative colitis. Each CDR3 is given with its conserved first and last residue. A D gene is named only where the DNA matches it firmly. Rows give clone size only sometimes, using once, few, many, or a class for an expanded clone.

V gene	clone size	D gene	J gene	CDR3 length	CDR3 DNA	CDR3 protein
TRBV7-2	NA	TRBD2	TRBJ2-7	16	TGTGCCAGCAGCTTAGCCGGGACTAGCGGGTTTTACGAGCAGTACTTC	CASSLAGTSGFYEQYF
TRBV2	NA	NA	TRBJ1-1	13	TGTGCCAGCAGTGAACCCGAGACTCCGAGGGCTTTCTTT	CASSEPETPRAFF
TRBV19	NA	NA	TRBJ2-5	15	TGTGCCAGTAGTTATGCGGGACACAACCAAGAGACCCAGTACTTC	CASSYAGHNQETQYF
TRBV2	NA	NA	TRBJ2-7	13	TGTGCCAGCACTGAAGACCGAGTCTACGAGCAGTACTTC	CASTEDRVYEQYF
TRBV9	NA	TRBD2	TRBJ2-2	16	TGTGCCAGCAGCGTAGGCGGGAGGGAGAACACCGGGGAGCTGTTTTTT	CASSVGGRENTGELFF
TRBV6-6	NA	TRBD1	TRBJ2-7	15	TGTGCCAGCAGTTTGACCGGGACAGGGGTCTACGAGCAGTACTTC	CASSLTGTGVYEQYF
TRBV23-1	once	NA	TRBJ1-1	12	TGCGCCAGCAGTCAGGGGACATCGGTAGCTTTCTTT	CASSQGTSVAFF
TRBV10-3	NA	NA	TRBJ2-7	11	TGTGCCACCGAAGGCGACTACGAGCAGTACTTC	CATEGDYEQYF
TRBV5-1	NA	NA	TRBJ2-3	14	TGCGCCAGCAGCCTAGACGGAAACACAGATACGCAGTATTTT	CASSLDGNTDTQYF
TRBV5-1	NA	NA	TRBJ2-2	14	TGCGCCAGCAGCCCAGAATCTGACACCGGGGAGCTGTTTTTT	CASSPESDTGELFF
TRBV7-9	NA	NA	TRBJ2-7	16	TGTGCCAGCAGCTGGTTTTCCCGCCGCGGGGATTACGAGCAGTACTTC	CASSWFSRRGDYEQYF
TRBV19	NA	NA	TRBJ1-1	15	TGTGCCAGTAGTATACGAGGTGCAGGGAACACTGAAGCTTTCTTT	CASSIRGAGNTEAFF
TRBV7-9	NA	TRBD1	TRBJ1-3	14	TGTGCCAGCAGCCCACAGGGGGTTGGAAACACCATATATTTT	CASSPQGVGNTIYF
TRBV7-9	NA	NA	TRBJ1-1	15	TGTGCCAGCAGCTTAGCCGGGAGGGATGAAGTTGGAGCTTTCTTT	CASSLAGRDEVGAFF
TRBV7-8	NA	TRBD2	TRBJ2-5	17	TGTGCCAGCAGCTTAGTCGGGCTAGCGGGAGGCTTGGAGACCCAGTACTTC	CASSLVGLAGGLETQYF
TRBV6-5	NA	NA	TRBJ1-3	14	TGTGCCAGCAGTTACTCGTTGGAAGTGGGGGTAATATATTTT	CASSYSLEVGVIYF
TRBV6-6	NA	TRBD2	TRBJ2-1	15	TGTGCCAGCAGCCCACTAGCGGGAGTCGGCAATGAGCAGTTCTTC	CASSPLAGVGNEQFF
TRBV6-5	once	NA	TRBJ2-1	13	TGTGCCAGCAGTTATTTTCCGTACAATGAGCAGTTCTTC	CASSYFPYNEQFF
TRBV6-1	NA	NA	TRBJ2-5	15	TGTGCCAGCATGAAGCAGGGGAGAGTCTTCGAGACCCAGTACTTC	CASMKQGRVFETQYF
TRBV5-1	NA	TRBD2	TRBJ2-7	14	TGCGCCAGCAGCTTAGCGGGAGGCCTCTACGAGCAGTACTTC	CASSLAGGLYEQYF
TRBV29-1	NA	NA	TRBJ2-3	13	TGCAGCGTTGACACCGGGACAACAGATACGCAGTATTTT	CSVDTGTTDTQYF
TRBV30	NA	TRBD2	TRBJ2-2	16	TGTGCCTGGAGCCTGGGACTAGCGGGTGGTACCGGGGAGCTGTTTTTT	CAWSLGLAGGTGELFF
TRBV4-1	NA	TRBD1	TRBJ1-1	16	TGCGCCAGCAGCCTCCGACAGGGGGGGCGAAACACTGAAGCTTTCTTT	CASSLRQGGRNTEAFF
TRBV5-1	few	NA	TRBJ1-1	16	TGCGCCAGCAGCGTCCTCCCGAGTGAGGGGAACACTGAAGCTTTCTTT	CASSVLPSEGNTEAFF
TRBV7-3	NA	NA	TRBJ2-2	12	TGTGCCAGCCGGGAAAACACCGGGGAGCTGTTTTTT	CASRENTGELFF
TRBV25-1	NA	NA	TRBJ2-5	13	TGTGCCAGCAGTGAATCTCCCGGCGAGACCCAGTACTTC	CASSESPGETQYF
TRBV28	NA	TRBD1	TRBJ2-5	12	TGTGCCAGCAGACAGGGGTGGGAGACCCAGTACTTC	CASRQGWETQYF
TRBV2	NA	TRBD1	TRBJ2-7	14	TGTGCCAGCAGTGAACTGACAGGGCTGGGCGAGCAGTACTTC	CASSELTGLGEQYF
TRBV4-2	NA	NA	TRBJ2-1	15	TGTGCCAGCAGCTCCCTTGGGGAGAGATACAATGAGCAGTTCTTC	CASSSLGERYNEQFF
TRBV30	NA	NA	TRBJ1-2	13	TGTGCCTGGAGTGCCGGGACTGGCTATGGCTACACCTTC	CAWSAGTGYGYTF
TRBV29-1	few	NA	TRBJ2-2	12	TGCAGCGTTATCAGGGGCGCCGGGGAGCTGTTTTTT	CSVIRGAGELFF
TRBV4-2	NA	TRBD2	TRBJ2-2	18	TGTGCCAGCAGCCAAGGATCACCGGGACTAGCTCCATCCGGGGAGCTGTTTTTT	CASSQGSPGLAPSGELFF
TRBV4-2	NA	NA	TRBJ2-1	16	TGTGCCAGCAGCCAAGAAGCTTTTCAAGATTTCAATGAGCAGTTCTTC	CASSQEAFQDFNEQFF
TRBV20-1	NA	NA	TRBJ2-7	11	TGCAGTGCCCTGGATGGCTACGAGCAGTACTTC	CSALDGYEQYF
TRBV5-1	once	NA	TRBJ1-1	15	TGCGCCAGCAGCTTGGAGGGGGGAGCGAACACTGAAGCTTTCTTT	CASSLEGGANTEAFF
TRBV6-5	NA	NA	TRBJ2-2	14	TGTGCCAGCCGGCAGGAAATAGGGGCCGGGGAGCTGTTTTTT	CASRQEIGAGELFF
TRBV11-2	NA	TRBD2	TRBJ2-5	15	TGTGCCAGCAGCTATAGTGGGGAGGGACAAGAGACCCAGTACTTC	CASSYSGEGQETQYF
TRBV9	NA	NA	TRBJ2-7	15	TGTGCCAGCAGCGTAGGACAGAGTTCGCCCTACGAGCAGTACTTC	CASSVGQSSPYEQYF
TRBV19	NA	NA	TRBJ2-5	13	TGTGCCAGTAGTAATGTCGGGGGAGAGACCCAGTACTTC	CASSNVGGETQYF
TRBV4-1	NA	NA	TRBJ2-2	16	TGCGCCAGCAGCCACGGCCTAGAACCGAACACCGGGGAGCTGTTTTTT	CASSHGLEPNTGELFF
TRBV11-3	NA	TRBD1	TRBJ2-5	15	TGTGCCAGCAGCTTAGATGGGACAGGGCCTGGGACCCAGTACTTC	CASSLDGTGPGTQYF
TRBV2	NA	TRBD2	TRBJ2-1	17	TGTGCCAGCAGAAGACAGCGCGGACTAGCGGGAGCCAATGAGCAGTTCTTC	CASRRQRGLAGANEQFF
TRBV10-1	NA	NA	TRBJ2-1	11	TGCGCCAGCAGTTGGGGGAATGAGCAGTTCTTC	CASSWGNEQFF
TRBV6-1	NA	NA	TRBJ2-2	15	TGTGCCAGCAGTCGACTAGTCAGGGACACCGGGGAGCTGTTTTTT	CASSRLVRDTGELFF
TRBV5-1	NA	NA	TRBJ2-7	12	TGCGCCAGCAGCTTGGGTAGTAACGAGCAGTACTTC	CASSLGSNEQYF
TRBV6-6	NA	NA	TRBJ2-3	13	TGTGCCAGCAGTTCTCAAACACAAGATACGCAGTATTTT	CASSSQTQDTQYF
TRBV29-1	NA	NA	TRBJ1-1	10	TGCAGCGCTTTAAACACTGAAGCTTTCTTT	CSALNTEAFF
TRBV18	once	NA	TRBJ2-4	17	TGTGCCAGCTCACCACTCTCGTCGGCAGGGTACAAAAACATTCAGTACTTC	CASSPLSSAGYKNIQYF
TRBV5-1	NA	TRBD2	TRBJ2-5	16	TGCGCCAGCAGCTGGAATAGCGGGAGGGCCGCAGAGACCCAGTACTTC	CASSWNSGRAAETQYF
TRBV7-2	NA	NA	TRBJ2-7	15	TGTGCCAGCAGCTTAGACGGAATTTTATCCTACGAGCAGTACTTC	CASSLDGILSYEQYF
TRBV5-6	few	NA	TRBJ1-1	13	TGTGCCAGCAGCGTACGCAGGGGAACTGAAGCTTTCTTT	CASSVRRGTEAFF
TRBV14	NA	NA	TRBJ2-2	20	TGTGCCAGCAGCCAAGATTTAGATCACGACGGGAGAGTTGGCACCGGGGAGCTGTTTTTT	CASSQDLDHDGRVGTGELFF
TRBV27	NA	TRBD2	TRBJ2-3	16	TGTGCCAGCAGTTTACCCCGGACTAGGCCTCCAGATACGCAGTATTTT	CASSLPRTRPPDTQYF